The TCR beta chain under discussion was sequenced for a study of beta chain features in type 1 diabetes. Study-level findings and limits: The study found moderately but significantly shorter TCRB CDR3s in all four CD4+ subsets of Type 1 diabetes patients. Healthy donors had naive, central memory and Treg TCRB repertoires that appeared less similar than those seen among patients.

Since all of the isolated RNA was reverse transcribed, expressed TCRB transcripts were what got sequenced. Data came from immunoSEQ multiplex PCR; TCRdb stores just in-frame clones and leaves some out. The profile shows 640,000 or so clones, more than 13% of them singletons. Sorted CD4+ subsets: naive, central memory, regulatory, stem cell-like memory (CD45RO/CCR7/CD25/CD127/CD95/CD27 panel). Between the trimmed V and J ends, which lost 4 bases and 8 bases, there was a span of 11 bases. The CDR3 sequence is 11 residues long. Per the germline V gene, CDR1 is GTSNPN and CDR2 is SVGIG (reference sequence). This clone has only a few counts. Its matching antigen is unknown.

The sample comprised naive CD4+ T cells from blood. The genes are TRBV30 and TRBJ1-2, with D uncertain. This TCR was recovered from a man between 18 and 35 years old with type 1 diabetes. This CDR3 is CAWTSSGGYTF. As DNA, the CDR3 is TGTGCCTGGACCTCCTCAGGAGGCTACACCTTC.